This TCR beta chain was sequenced during a study of early T cells in non-severe SARS-CoV-2 infection. In the study overall: Chains were not paired, and sequencing was done on bulk RNA from unsorted whole blood.

With regard to this clonotype: Antigen unknown.

TCRdb analysed the 5' RACE reads with MiXCR anew, one entry per CDR3 protein. This sample has 70,000 to 90,000 distinct CDR3 sequences, with 11% found just once. CDR1 is MNHEY and CDR2 is SMNVEV in the germline V gene (reference sequence). This CDR3 contains 15 residues. Between the trimmed V and J ends, which lost 7 bases and 0 bases, there was a span of 13 bases. Study findings and constraints: Reliance on VDJdb matching favored anti-spike CD8 responses; private and CD4 specificities were missed.

J is TRBJ2-1 and V is TRBV27, with D perhaps TRBD1 or TRBD2 (5 bases each). Sample: whole blood. The receptor's source is an adult who was a healthcare worker with PCR-confirmed SARS-CoV-2 infection or an uninfected control (not recorded which). The CDR3 here is CASTLGTSSYNEQFF. CDR3 bases: TGTGCCAGCACCCTAGGGACGAGCTCCTACAATGAGCAGTTCTTC.